This entry lists 26 T cell receptor beta chains sequenced from one sample in a study of T cells in Graves' hyperthyroidism and ophthalmopathy. Researchers took RNA transcripts and amplified the TCR beta CDR3 regions from them. HTBI primers were the set used in a first-round RT-PCR of the TCR CDR3. TCRdb called the multiplex PCR reads again in MiXCR, with one record for every CDR3 protein. The profile shows approximately 590,000 distinct CDR3 sequences, about 43% of them singletons. Input material: peripheral blood or thyroid tissue (not recorded which). All receptors derive from a woman under 30 with Graves' hyperthyroidism.

As to this clonotype: With a much larger clone just one base away, this may be a read error. The chain couples TRBV29-1 to TRBJ2-5, with a possible D match to TRBD1 (6 bases). The CDR3 covers 14 residues. Per germline, CDR1 SQVTM and CDR2 ANQGSEA. The V end lost 4 bases, the J end lost 4 bases, and 16 bases lay between the germline ends. CDR3 loop: CSVGRDTRRETQYF. CDR3 DNA sequence: TGCAGCGTTGGACGGGACACGAGGAGAGAGACCCAGTACTTC.

The chain uses TRBV5-1 and TRBJ2-5, with D possibly matching TRBD2 (6 bases). Germline CDR1 is SGHRS and CDR2 is YFSETQ. V lost 8 bases and J lost 5, with 19 bases in between. This CDR3 contains 14 residues. CDR3 sequence: CARSLWTIGETQYF. CDR3 nucleotide sequence: TGCGCCAGGAGCCTCTGGACTATAGGGGAGACCCAGTACTTC.

This clonotype was seen repeatedly, ten times or more. J is TRBJ1-2 and V is TRBV20-1, with D uncertain. The CDR3 contains 11 residues. Germline CDR1 reads DFQATT; CDR2 reads SNEGSKA (reference sequence). Trimming removed 0 bases from V and 8 bases from J, with 7 bases in between. DNA of the CDR3: TGCAGTGCTAGAGAGGAGGAAGGCTACACCTTC. Protein: CSAREEEGYTF.

This clonotype was seen many times. This chain joins TRBV29-1 and TRBJ2-2; TRBD2 aligns across 8 bases. Germline V CDR1 and CDR2: SQVTM, ANQGSEA. The CDR3 covers 13 residues. V dropped 6 bases and J dropped 8; count of bases not matched to a gene: 8. The CDR3 is CSVLGRAGGELFF. The DNA of the CDR3 is TGCAGCGTCCTCGGGAGGGCCGGTGGGGAGCTGTTTTTT.

This sequence joins TRBV7-9 and TRBJ1-1, with D uncertain. The CDR3 totals 15 residues. Trimming shortened V by 5 bases and J by 0 bases, and 13 bases separated the two germline ends. Germline values: CDR1 SEHNR, CDR2 FQNEAQ (reference sequence). The CDR3 nucleotides are TGTGCCAGCAGCCCAGCACAGAGCATGAACACTGAAGCTTTCTTT. Amino acid sequence: CASSPAQSMNTEAFF.

This clonotype was counted ten times or more. This chain connects TRBV7-8 to TRBJ1-5; the match to TRBD1 covers 8 bases. The V gene's germline CDR1 is SGHVS and CDR2 FQNEAQ. The CDR3 has 16 amino acids. J gave up 2 bases and V 2 bases, and 5 bases lay outside the gene matches. CDR3 nucleotide sequence: TGTGCCAGCAGCTTAAACGACAGGGGAGGCAATCAGCCCCAGCATTTT. This codes for CASSLNDRGGNQPQHF.

This clonotype occurred once. J is TRBJ2-6 and V is TRBV19; D perhaps matches TRBD1 (6 bases). Germline V lookup: CDR1 LNHDA, CDR2 SQIVND (reference sequence). The V end was cut by 5 bases, the J end by 7 bases, with 12 bases between. This CDR3 is 14 amino acids long. CDR3 amino acids: CASSRAGAANVLTF. The DNA of the CDR3 is TGTGCCAGTAGTCGGGCAGGGGCAGCCAACGTCCTGACTTTC.

This chain joins TRBV2 and TRBJ2-2; D remains ambiguous. Per the germline V gene, CDR1 is SNHLY and CDR2 is FYNNEI. V was clipped by 5 bases and J by 6 bases, with 13 bases between them. CDR3 size: 14 residues. The CDR3 nucleotides read TGTGCCAGCAGTTTAATCATCTATGCCGGGGAGCTGTTTTTT. It is translated as CASSLIIYAGELFF.

With regard to this clonotype: Its ends do not fully match the called genes, so a read error is possible. This chain connects TRBV6-1 to TRBJ2-7; 7 bases are shared with TRBD2. The CDR3 spans 14 residues. Germline lookup yields CDR1 MNHNS and CDR2 SASEGT. CDR3 region: CASSRTSLSYDQYF. The CDR3 nucleotides are TGTGCCAGCAGTCGGACTAGTCTTTCCTACGATCAGTACTTC.

Comment on this clonotype: One end of the junction varies from germline; a read error may be responsible. The chain has TRBV20-1 and TRBJ1-1, with TRBD1 as a possible D gene (6 bases). This CDR3 comprises 12 residues. Germline lookup yields CDR1 DFQATT and CDR2 SNEGSKA (reference sequence). CDR3 sequence reads: CSPREGDTEAFF. The CDR3, as DNA: TGCAGTCCTAGGGAGGGGGACACTGAAGCTTTCTTT.

Details on this clonotype: Lacking the conserved final phenylalanine or tryptophan, this CDR3 likely reflects a read error. The limits of the CDR3 on the DNA are not certain, so only TCRdb's listed CDR3 is given. The rearrangement joins TRBV20-1 to TRBJ1-4; TRBD1 was called by the table and not checked on the DNA. Germline values: CDR1 DFQATT, CDR2 SNEGSKA (reference sequence). The CDR3 is 9 residues long, counting both termini. The CDR3: CSARADRYY.

The chain employs TRBV10-3 and TRBJ2-5, with D possibly being TRBD1 or TRBD2 (5 bases each). Germline-derived CDR1 and CDR2 are ENHRY and SYGVKD. The CDR3 has 15 amino acids. Trimming took 8 bases from V and 5 from J, leaving 21 bases between them. CDR3 residues: CAISNGTEVGETQYF. As DNA, the CDR3 is TGTGCCATCTCGAACGGGACGGAGGTGGGGGAGACCCAGTACTTC.

This clonotype was seen at least ten times. This chain uses TRBV29-1 with TRBJ2-2; D is possibly TRBD1 or TRBD2 (5 bases each). Germline V gene data show CDR1 as SQVTM and CDR2 as ANQGSEA. Trimming removed 5 bases from V and 2 bases from J, with 12 bases in between. This CDR3 region has 14 residues. CDR3 in DNA: TGCAGCGTTAACCGGGACGGTAACACCGGGGAGCTGTTTTTT. It specifies CSVNRDGNTGELFF.

V usage is TRBV20-1 and J usage is TRBJ1-1; D is unresolved. The ends were cut back, 8 bases at V and 7 bases at J, with 8 bases in the middle. CDR1 DFQATT and CDR2 SNEGSKA come from the germline V gene (reference sequence). The CDR3 is made up of 9 amino acids. In DNA form, the CDR3 reads TGCAGTCCGTTGAATGAAGCTTTCTTT. Residues: CSPLNEAFF.

The chain uses TRBV24-1 and TRBJ2-5, with D perhaps matching TRBD1 (5 bases). V lost 4 bases, J lost 6 bases, and 23 bases lay in between. The V gene's germline CDR1 is KGHDR and CDR2 SFDVKD. The CDR3 sequence is 17 residues long. This CDR3 reads CATSDRVLGQDTQTQYF. CDR3 bases: TGTGCCACCAGTGACAGGGTTTTAGGGCAGGACACGCAGACCCAGTACTTC.

This clonotype was seen more than once but under ten times. The rearrangement uses TRBV4-1 and TRBJ1-1; 7 bases map to TRBD1. With V trimmed by 4 bases and J by 5 bases, 10 bases remained unmatched. The CDR3 is 15 residues long. The germline CDR1 and CDR2 sequences are MGHRA and YSYEKL. The CDR3 coding sequence is TGCGCCAGCAGCCCGTGGGACAGAAGTCAAACTGAAGCTTTCTTT. This codes for CASSPWDRSQTEAFF.

In this sample, this clonotype turned up a few times. This chain connects TRBV7-2 to TRBJ2-7; no clear D. CDR3 length: 13 residues. Germline CDR1 is SGHTA and CDR2 is FQGNSA. Trimming took off 4 bases at V and 6 bases at J, with 13 bases between the two ends. The CDR3: CASSSPLELEQYF. For the CDR3, the DNA is TGTGCCAGCAGCTCCCCTCTAGAACTCGAGCAGTACTTC.

The chain joins TRBV25-1 to TRBJ1-6; D gene uncertain. The CDR3 is 13 residues long. CDR1 MGHDK and CDR2 SYGVNS come from the germline V gene. Trimming took off 8 bases at V and 10 bases at J, with 15 bases between the two ends. The CDR3, as DNA: TGTGCCAGCTTCGAAGGGTTTAGCTCACCCCTCCACTTT. Its translation: CASFEGFSSPLHF.

The chain has TRBV20-1 and TRBJ1-5, with D maybe TRBD1 (6 bases). The V gene's germline CDR1 is DFQATT and CDR2 SNEGSKA (reference sequence). V lost 0 bases, J lost 6 bases, and 12 bases lay in between. CDR3 size: 14 residues. In DNA, the CDR3 is TGCAGTGCTAGAGAAACAGGGTCAGCTCAGCCCCAGCATTTT. This gives the protein CSARETGSAQPQHF.

This clonotype has a handful of counts. V and J are TRBV9 and TRBJ2-5; TRBD1 or TRBD2 may be the D gene (5 bases each). The CDR3 length is 15 residues. The V gene lost 4 bases and the J gene lost 1 base, with 14 bases spanning the gap. Germline loops: CDR1 SGDLS, CDR2 YYNGEE. The CDR3 coding sequence is TGTGCCAGCAGCTTGTGGGACGGACGCCAAGAGACCCAGTACTTC. This gives the protein CASSLWDGRQETQYF.

This clonotype was picked up a small number of times. This chain joins TRBV7-2 and TRBJ1-1; D is undetermined. The germline CDR1 and CDR2 sequences are SGHTA and FQGNSA. This CDR3 contains 13 residues. Trimming cost V 5 bases and J 6 bases, with 13 bases left between them. The CDR3 region has the DNA TGTGCCAGCAGCACCGGACTCGGCCCTGAAGCTTTCTTT. Amino acid sequence: CASSTGLGPEAFF.

The table lists this clonotype with a few counts. This chain links TRBV7-9 with TRBJ2-7, with 9 bases aligning to TRBD1. Per the germline V gene, CDR1 is SEHNR and CDR2 is FQNEAQ (reference sequence). This CDR3 spans 15 amino acids. V was clipped by 2 bases and J by 5 bases; unmatched bases: 7. Here the CDR3 reads CASSLIGTGNDEQYF. The CDR3 region has the DNA TGTGCCAGCAGCTTAATTGGGACAGGGAACGACGAGCAGTACTTC.

The rearrangement joins TRBV9 to TRBJ1-4, with D maybe TRBD1 (6 bases). This CDR3 is built from 14 residues. The V gene lost 0 bases and the J gene lost 7 bases, with 10 bases spanning the gap. The germline V gene has CDR1 SGDLS and CDR2 YYNGEE. This CDR3 reads CASSVEQGIEKLFF. In nucleotides, the CDR3 is TGTGCCAGCAGCGTAGAACAGGGTATTGAAAAACTGTTTTTT.

V is TRBV29-1 and J is TRBJ1-1; maybe TRBD1 (5 bases). Germline V lookup: CDR1 SQVTM, CDR2 ANQGSEA. V gave up 8 bases and J gave up 6 bases, with 22 bases separating them. The CDR3 sequence is 14 residues long. CDR3 nucleotide sequence: TGCAGCCTCCGGGAATGGGGCCGTCTGGCTGAAGCTTTCTTT. This translates into CSLREWGRLAEAFF.

Here the CDR3 reads CSARRLAGFYNSPLHF. DNA for the CDR3: TGCAGTGCTAGGCGGCTAGCGGGTTTTTACAATTCACCCCTCCACTTT. The gene calls are TRBV20-1 and TRBJ1-6; D gene unclear. Germline-derived CDR1 and CDR2 are DFQATT and SNEGSKA (reference sequence). The CDR3 consists of 16 residues. V lost 3 bases and J 7 bases, leaving 19 bases between the germline ends.

This clonotype was counted many times. This chain joins TRBV10-3 and TRBJ1-1; D might be TRBD1 (5 bases). From germline, CDR1 is ENHRY and CDR2 SYGVKD. The germline V and J ends were trimmed by 4 bases and 4 bases, with 19 bases remaining between them. The CDR3 is made up of 16 amino acids. CDR3 DNA sequence: TGTGCCATCAGTGCGACACAGGTAATTACGAGCACTGAAGCTTTCTTT. Translation: CAISATQVITSTEAFF.